A selection of T cell receptor beta chains follows, all from one sample in a study of T-cell reconstitution after alpha-beta-depleted transplantation in children. TCRdb re-called the PCR reads through MiXCR, storing one row per CDR3 protein. The data show more than 100,000 distinct CDR3 sequences, with more than 20% seen just once and more than 9% held by the top ten. Sequenced here: PBMCs, mostly from graft donor cells, sampled 180 days after TCRalphabeta/CD19-depleted stem cell transplant. These receptors came from a male patient under 10 years old who had a stem cell transplant for chronic granulomatous disease, so the T cells may come from the graft donor. Each CDR3 is given with its conserved first and last residue. The order of the fields is CDR3 length, V gene, J gene, clone size, D gene, CDR3 DNA, CDR3 protein. A D gene is named only where the DNA matches it firmly. Clone size is stated in some rows and not others, as once, few, many or a class when expanded.

CDR3 length: 13; V gene: TRBV29-1; J gene: TRBJ2-1; clone size: many; D gene: -; CDR3 DNA: TGCAGCTTAACACTGGAGGCTCCAGCAGGGCAGTTCTTC; CDR3 protein: CSLTLEAPAGQFF
CDR3 length: 13; V gene: TRBV5-1; J gene: TRBJ1-1; clone size: many; D gene: -; CDR3 DNA: TGCGCCAGCAGCGGGGCATTAAACACTGAAGCTTTCTTT; CDR3 protein: CASSGALNTEAFF
CDR3 length: 13; V gene: TRBV27; J gene: TRBJ1-2; clone size: -; D gene: -; CDR3 DNA: TGTGCCAGCAGTTTCAGGGTTGACTATGGCTACACCTTC; CDR3 protein: CASSFRVDYGYTF
CDR3 length: 21; V gene: TRBV19; J gene: TRBJ2-1; clone size: -; D gene: TRBD2; CDR3 DNA: TGTGCCAGTAGTAACTTTCTGCGAAGTAGGGAGGGCCTGAGCTCCTACAATGAGCAGTTCTTC; CDR3 protein: CASSNFLRSREGLSSYNEQFF
CDR3 length: 12; V gene: TRBV20-1; J gene: TRBJ2-5; clone size: many; D gene: -; CDR3 DNA: TGCAGTGCTAGTAGGCAGCAAGAGACCCAGTACTTC; CDR3 protein: CSASRQQETQYF
CDR3 length: 15; V gene: TRBV7-2; J gene: TRBJ2-7; clone size: once; D gene: -; CDR3 DNA: TGTGCCAGCAGCCTAGCTAGGACGAGCTCCTACGAGCAGTACTTC; CDR3 protein: CASSLARTSSYEQYF
CDR3 length: 21; V gene: TRBV6-2/TRBV6-3; J gene: TRBJ2-1; clone size: few; D gene: TRBD1; CDR3 DNA: TGTGCCAGCAGTTCACCGGGACAGTCCTTGGTACAATCGTTAGTCAACAATGAGCAGTTCTTC; CDR3 protein: CASSSPGQSLVQSLVNNEQFF
CDR3 length: 15; V gene: TRBV5-1; J gene: TRBJ2-5; clone size: -; D gene: -; CDR3 DNA: TGCGCCAGCAGCTCACCCGGAGGGGCGGAAGAGACCCAGTACTTC; CDR3 protein: CASSSPGGAEETQYF
CDR3 length: 16; V gene: TRBV2; J gene: TRBJ2-1; clone size: -; D gene: -; CDR3 DNA: TGTGCCAGCAGTGGCGACAGCGGCCCCATCCCCTATGAGCAGTTCTTC; CDR3 protein: CASSGDSGPIPYEQFF
CDR3 length: 11; V gene: TRBV29-1; J gene: TRBJ2-1; clone size: few; D gene: TRBD2; CDR3 DNA: TGCAGCGTCTCTCCTCTAGCGGGAGTGTTCTTC; CDR3 protein: CSVSPLAGVFF
CDR3 length: 13; V gene: TRBV20-1; J gene: TRBJ1-1; clone size: few; D gene: -; CDR3 DNA: TGCAGTGCTAGAGGGTTGTCCCACACTGAAGCTTTCTTT; CDR3 protein: CSARGLSHTEAFF
CDR3 length: 15; V gene: TRBV7-2; J gene: TRBJ2-2; clone size: -; D gene: -; CDR3 DNA: TGTGCCAGCAGCTTAGGTAGCCAGGTCACCGGGGAGCTGTTTTTT; CDR3 protein: CASSLGSQVTGELFF
CDR3 length: 15; V gene: TRBV7-9; J gene: TRBJ2-1; clone size: -; D gene: TRBD2; CDR3 DNA: TGTGCCAGCAGCCTTAGCGGGGGGGCCGTCGATGAGCAGTTCTTC; CDR3 protein: CASSLSGGAVDEQFF
CDR3 length: 15; V gene: TRBV7-2; J gene: TRBJ1-6; clone size: -; D gene: -; CDR3 DNA: TGTGCCAGCAGCTTAGCCGCAGCGCCCAATTCACCCCTCCACTTT; CDR3 protein: CASSLAAAPNSPLHF
CDR3 length: 20; V gene: TRBV7-6; J gene: TRBJ2-1; clone size: many; D gene: TRBD1; CDR3 DNA: TGTGCCAGCAGCTTAGACGAGGGACAGGGGTCCCGCGGCTCCTACAATGAGCAGTTCTTC; CDR3 protein: CASSLDEGQGSRGSYNEQFF
CDR3 length: 14; V gene: TRBV5-1; J gene: TRBJ1-2; clone size: -; D gene: TRBD1; CDR3 DNA: TGCGCCAGCAGCGACGGGACAGGCAACTATGGCTACACCTTC; CDR3 protein: CASSDGTGNYGYTF
CDR3 length: 12; V gene: TRBV12-3/TRBV12-4; J gene: TRBJ1-1; clone size: few; D gene: TRBD1; CDR3 DNA: TGTGCCAGCAGTTTTCGGACAGGCATTGCTTTCTTT; CDR3 protein: CASSFRTGIAFF
CDR3 length: 17; V gene: TRBV12-3/TRBV12-4; J gene: TRBJ1-2; clone size: few; D gene: -; CDR3 DNA: TGTGCCAGCAGGCGACAGGCCCTCACCTCCGGTTACTATGGCTACACCTTC; CDR3 protein: CASRRQALTSGYYGYTF